What follows describes a single T cell receptor (beta chain). The assay was immunoSEQ multiplex PCR, and TCRdb's table has in-frame clones only and misses some. The table includes 30,000 to 40,000 clones, approximately 90% detected once. Germline values: CDR1 SGHRS, CDR2 YFSETQ. Trimming left V 2 bases short and J 5 bases short, with 9 bases between. The length of the CDR3 is 13 residues. This specimen belongs to a study of T cell changes during pregnancy in multiple sclerosis. The V and J genes are TRBV5-1 and TRBJ2-3, with D possibly matching TRBD1 (6 bases). This receptor was obtained from a female donor with multiple sclerosis, enrolled in a pregnancy study. Material: CD8+ T cells from peripheral blood mononuclear cells, obtained in the third trimester of pregnancy. The CDR3 loop is CASSLEGQDTQYF. CDR3 DNA sequence: TGCGCCAGCAGCTTAGAGGGACAAGATACGCAGTATTTT.